Detailed here is one T cell receptor (beta chain). From germline, CDR1 is MNHEY and CDR2 SMNVEV (reference sequence). This CDR3 comprises 14 residues. V dropped 5 bases and J dropped 1 base, with 11 bases sitting between them. The protocol was immunoSEQ multiplex PCR, while the TCRdb copy is restricted to in-frame clones and leaves out a portion. The data show 350,000 to 400,000 clones, 65% to 90% seen once. The data were obtained in a study of blood T cell repertoires in COVID-19. Material: peripheral blood. V usage is TRBV27 and J usage is TRBJ1-1; a weak D match, TRBD1 (6 bases). The TCR originated in a woman aged 55-70 years with COVID-19, enrolled during active disease. The CDR3 DNA follows: TGTGCCAGCAGTGGGGGACACGGGAACACTGAAGCTTTCTTT. This sequence encodes CASSGGHGNTEAFF.